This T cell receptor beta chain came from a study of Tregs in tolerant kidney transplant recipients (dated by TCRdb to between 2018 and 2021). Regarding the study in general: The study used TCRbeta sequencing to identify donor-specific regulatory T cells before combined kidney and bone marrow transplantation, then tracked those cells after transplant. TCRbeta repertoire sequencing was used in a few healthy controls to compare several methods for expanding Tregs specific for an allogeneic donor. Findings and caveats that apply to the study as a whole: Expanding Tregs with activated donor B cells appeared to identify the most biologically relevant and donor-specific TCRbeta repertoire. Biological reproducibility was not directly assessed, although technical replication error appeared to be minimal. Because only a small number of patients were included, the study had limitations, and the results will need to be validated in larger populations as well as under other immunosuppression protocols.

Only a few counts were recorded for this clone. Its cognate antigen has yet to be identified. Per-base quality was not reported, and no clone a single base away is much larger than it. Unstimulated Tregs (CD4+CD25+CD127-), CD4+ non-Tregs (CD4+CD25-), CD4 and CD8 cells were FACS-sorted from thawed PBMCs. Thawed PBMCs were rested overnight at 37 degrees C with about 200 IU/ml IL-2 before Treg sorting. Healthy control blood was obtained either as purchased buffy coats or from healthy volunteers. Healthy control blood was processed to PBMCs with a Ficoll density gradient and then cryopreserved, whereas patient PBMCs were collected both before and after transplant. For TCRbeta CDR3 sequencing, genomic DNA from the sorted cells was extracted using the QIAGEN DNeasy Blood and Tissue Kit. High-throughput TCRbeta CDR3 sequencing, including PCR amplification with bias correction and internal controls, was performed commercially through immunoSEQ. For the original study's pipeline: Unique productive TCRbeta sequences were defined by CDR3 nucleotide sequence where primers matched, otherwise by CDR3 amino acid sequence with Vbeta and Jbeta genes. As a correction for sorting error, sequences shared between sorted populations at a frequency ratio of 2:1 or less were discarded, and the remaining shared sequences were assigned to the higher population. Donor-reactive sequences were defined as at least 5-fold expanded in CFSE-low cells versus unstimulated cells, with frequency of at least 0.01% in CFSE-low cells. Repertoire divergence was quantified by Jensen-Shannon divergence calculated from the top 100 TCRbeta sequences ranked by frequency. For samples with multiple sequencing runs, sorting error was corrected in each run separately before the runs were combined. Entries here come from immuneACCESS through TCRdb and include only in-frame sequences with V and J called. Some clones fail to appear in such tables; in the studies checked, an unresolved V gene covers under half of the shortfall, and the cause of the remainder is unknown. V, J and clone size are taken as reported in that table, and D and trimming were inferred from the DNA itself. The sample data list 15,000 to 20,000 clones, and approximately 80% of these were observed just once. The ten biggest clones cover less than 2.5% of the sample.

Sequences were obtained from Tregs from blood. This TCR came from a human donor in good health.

The DNA sequence is given as TGTGCCAGCAGTGCTGTACTAGCGGGGGGGCTCGATGAGCAGTTCTTC. This encodes CASSAVLAGGLDEQFF. The sequence links TRBV6-1 to TRBJ2-1, with 13 middle bases fitting TRBD2. There are 16 amino acids in the CDR3, from cysteine to phenylalanine inclusive. Only the CDR3 part of the read is kept: 48 bases, read in frame from the first base. From the germline V gene, CDR1 is MNHNS and CDR2 is SASEGT. Unmatched junction bases come to 8, with V trimmed by 4 bases and J by 8 bases.